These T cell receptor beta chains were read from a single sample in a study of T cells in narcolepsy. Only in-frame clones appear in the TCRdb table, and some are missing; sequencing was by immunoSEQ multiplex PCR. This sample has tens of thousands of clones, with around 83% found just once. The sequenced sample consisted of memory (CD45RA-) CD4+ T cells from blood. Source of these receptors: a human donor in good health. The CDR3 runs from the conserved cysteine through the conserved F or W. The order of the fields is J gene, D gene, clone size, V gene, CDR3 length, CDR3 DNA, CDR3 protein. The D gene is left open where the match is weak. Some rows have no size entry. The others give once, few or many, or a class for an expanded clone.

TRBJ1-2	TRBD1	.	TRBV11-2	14	TGTGCCAGCAGCTTAGGTCAGGGGGGAGATGGCTACACCTTC	CASSLGQGGDGYTF
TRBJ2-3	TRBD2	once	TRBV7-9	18	TGTGCCAGCAGCTTCCCACGGACTAGCGGGGGGGACACAGATACGCAGTATTTT	CASSFPRTSGGDTDTQYF
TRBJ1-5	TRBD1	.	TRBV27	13	TGTGCCAGTAGGGGGCTGGGCAATCAGCCCCAGCATTTT	CASRGLGNQPQHF
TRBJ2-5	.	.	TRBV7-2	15	TGTGCCAGCAGCTCCAGGGAAGGCCTTCGAGGGACCCAGTACTTC	CASSSREGLRGTQYF
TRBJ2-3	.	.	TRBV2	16	TGTGCCAGCTACACCCCCGAGGCAGGGAGCACAGATACGCAGTATTTT	CASYTPEAGSTDTQYF
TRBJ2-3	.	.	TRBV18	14	TGTGCCAGCTCACCGCAGGGGATCTCCGATACGCAGTATTTT	CASSPQGISDTQYF
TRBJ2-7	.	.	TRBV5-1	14	TGCGCCAGCAGCTTTGCTAGCAATCACTACGAGCAGTACTTC	CASSFASNHYEQYF
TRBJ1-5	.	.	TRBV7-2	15	TGTGCCAGCAGCTATGACGGCGGGGGAAATCAGCCCCAGCATTTT	CASSYDGGGNQPQHF
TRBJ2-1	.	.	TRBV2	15	TGTGCCGTCCGGACACCTGAGCGCTCCTACAATGAGCAGTTCTTC	CAVRTPERSYNEQFF
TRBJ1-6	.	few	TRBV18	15	TGTGCCAGCTCACCACAGGGGACTTTGGGTTCACCCCTCCACTTT	CASSPQGTLGSPLHF
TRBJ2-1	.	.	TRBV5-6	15	TGTGCCAGCAGCTTCGAGGGGTTTCTGCTAGGGGAGCAGTTCTTC	CASSFEGFLLGEQFF
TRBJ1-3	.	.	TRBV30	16	TGTGCCTGGAGTGTACCCGGACAGTTCTCTGGAAACACCATATATTTT	CAWSVPGQFSGNTIYF
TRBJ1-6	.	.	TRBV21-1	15	TGTGCCAGCAGCGGCGGACAGACCGTGGATTCACCCCTCCACTTT	CASSGGQTVDSPLHF
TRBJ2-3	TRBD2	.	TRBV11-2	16	TGTGCCAGCAGCTTGGCGACTAGCGGGCGCACAGATACGCAGTATTTT	CASSLATSGRTDTQYF
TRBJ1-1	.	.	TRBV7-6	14	TGTGCCAGCAGCCTAGGGAACAGAAACACTGAAGCTTTCTTT	CASSLGNRNTEAFF
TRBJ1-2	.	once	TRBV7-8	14	TGTGCCAGCACTCTATACAGGGAGAACTATGGCTACACCTTC	CASTLYRENYGYTF
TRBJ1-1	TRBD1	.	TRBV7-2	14	TGTGCCAGCAGCTCGGGACAGAGGCACACTGAAGCTTTCTTT	CASSSGQRHTEAFF
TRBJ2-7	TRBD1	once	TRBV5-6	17	TGTGCCAGCAGCTCCAAAATAAATAGACAGGGATCAGACGAGCAGTACTTC	CASSSKINRQGSDEQYF
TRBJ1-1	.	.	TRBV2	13	TGTGCCAGCAGGGGGGGGACGGGTCCTGAAGCTTTCTTT	CASRGGTGPEAFF
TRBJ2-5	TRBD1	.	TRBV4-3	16	TGCGCCAGCAGCCAAGAGTGGAGACAGGGCTTGGAGACCCAGTACTTC	CASSQEWRQGLETQYF
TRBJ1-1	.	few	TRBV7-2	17	TGTGCCAGCAGCTTAGAGAGAACAGGGAAAGCGAACACTGAAGCTTTCTTT	CASSLERTGKANTEAFF
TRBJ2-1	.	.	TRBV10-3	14	TGTGCCATCAGTGAAACGACGGATAGCAGGTTACAGTTCTTC	CAISETTDSRLQFF
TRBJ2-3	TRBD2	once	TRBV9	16	TGTGCCAGCAGCGTATCAGCGGGGGGGCCCACAGATACGCAGTATTTT	CASSVSAGGPTDTQYF
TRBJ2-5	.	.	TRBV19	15	TGTGCCAGTAGTTTGGGACAAGGATCTAGGGAGACCCAGTACTTC	CASSLGQGSRETQYF
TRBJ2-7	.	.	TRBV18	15	TGTGCCAGCTCACCGAGTCAGCTAAAACCCTACGAGCAGTACTTC	CASSPSQLKPYEQYF
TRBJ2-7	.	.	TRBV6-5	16	TGTGCCAGCAGTTACTCGATTTGGCAGGGCGCGGACGAGCAGTACTTC	CASSYSIWQGADEQYF
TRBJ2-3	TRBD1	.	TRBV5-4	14	TGTGCCAGCAGCTTGGAGGGACAGGGGGATACGCAGTATTTT	CASSLEGQGDTQYF
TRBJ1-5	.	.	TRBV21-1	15	TGTGCCAGCAGCAAAGAAACGGATAGCAATCAGCCCCAGCATTTT	CASSKETDSNQPQHF
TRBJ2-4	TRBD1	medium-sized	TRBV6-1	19	TGTGCCAGCAGTGAAGCGATCGGACAGGGGGCATTTACCAAAAACATTCAGTACTTC	CASSEAIGQGAFTKNIQYF
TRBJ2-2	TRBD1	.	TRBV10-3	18	TGTGCCATCCGCCCCCGTTCCGGGACAGGGGCTAACACCGGGGAGCTGTTTTTT	CAIRPRSGTGANTGELFF
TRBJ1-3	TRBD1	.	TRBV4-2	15	TGTGCCAGCAGCCGGGACAGTAACTCTGGAAACACCATATATTTT	CASSRDSNSGNTIYF
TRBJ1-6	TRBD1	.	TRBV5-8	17	TGTGCCAGCAGCCCATCCTCGGGACAGGGGAATAATTCACCCCTCCACTTT	CASSPSSGQGNNSPLHF
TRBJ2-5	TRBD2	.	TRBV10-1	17	TGCGCCACCCTAACCGCGACTAGCGGGGGACTGTACGAGACCCAGTACTTC	CATLTATSGGLYETQYF
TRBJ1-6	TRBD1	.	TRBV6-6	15	TGTGCCAGCAGTCCTCTGGGGACAGGGGAATCACCCCTCCACTTT	CASSPLGTGESPLHF
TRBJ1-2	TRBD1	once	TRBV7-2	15	TGTGCCAGCAGCCAGGGACAGGGGTTCTACTATGGCTACACCTTC	CASSQGQGFYYGYTF
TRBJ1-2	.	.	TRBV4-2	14	TGTGCCAGCAGCCGCGTGGTTGGCGGCTATGGCTACACCTTC	CASSRVVGGYGYTF
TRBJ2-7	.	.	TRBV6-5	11	TGTGCCAGCAGTGGACCATACGAGCAGTACTTC	CASSGPYEQYF
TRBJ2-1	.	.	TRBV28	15	TGTGCCAGCAGTGAATTACAGGGTTCCTACAATGAGCAGTTCTTC	CASSELQGSYNEQFF
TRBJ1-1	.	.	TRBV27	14	TGTGCCAGCCGGAAATTGGGGCAGAACACTGAAGCTTTCTTT	CASRKLGQNTEAFF
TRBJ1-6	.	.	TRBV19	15	TGTGCCAGTAGTCCCCAGGGGAGCGATAATTCACCCCTCCACTTT	CASSPQGSDNSPLHF
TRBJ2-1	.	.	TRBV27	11	TGTGCCAGCAGTCACTACAATGAGCAGTTCTTC	CASSHYNEQFF
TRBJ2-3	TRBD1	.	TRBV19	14	TGTGCCAGTAGTAAACAGGGGGCGCAAGTCAAGCAGTATTTT	CASSKQGAQVKQYF
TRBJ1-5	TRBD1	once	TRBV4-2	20	TGTGCCAGCAGCCCGATAGCCTCGACAGGGGGCGGAATCGGCAATCAGCCCCAGCATTTT	CASSPIASTGGGIGNQPQHF
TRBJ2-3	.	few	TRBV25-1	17	TGTGCCAGCACCCCTTCTAGCCCCAGTCCATTCACAGATACGCAGTATTTT	CASTPSSPSPFTDTQYF